This T cell receptor beta chain emerged from a study of PD-1 blockade in classical Hodgkin lymphoma. On this clone itself: The antigen remains unidentified.

Every patient relapsed after autologous stem cell transplantation, and brentuximab vedotin exposure varied. The study isolated CD8+ T cells from thawed PBMCs by magnetic negative selection. Findings and limits, study-wide: Exclusion covered patients beginning nivolumab under 1 year post-ASCT. Why the repertoires differ is still unclear, perhaps disease activity or prior therapy. Prior to therapy, complete responders displayed diversity much like that of newly diagnosed patients. By cycle point C4D1, TCR diversity had risen significantly in CD4+ cells (but not CD8+ cells).

Measured with immunoSEQ multiplex PCR; TCRdb has only the in-frame clones, and not every one. The table has about 7,900 clones, about 86% seen once; the top ten hold 20% to 25%. This sample comprised CD8+ T cells from blood, obtained at baseline. The source is a human donor with classical Hodgkin lymphoma.

In nucleotides, the CDR3 is TGCGCCAGCAGTCATCGTCAGTCCTACGAGCAGTACTTC. This sequence encodes CASSHRQSYEQYF. This chain links TRBV23-1 with TRBJ2-7; unclear D gene. TRBV23-1 is an ORF; its function is uncertain. This CDR3 spans 13 amino acids. V gave up 3 bases and J gave up 1 base, with 7 bases separating them.